This TCR beta chain was profiled in a study of cytomegalovirus exposure and HLA in healthy donors. This clone has only a few counts. PCR used 60 Vbeta primers and 13 Jbeta primers. Assay: immunoSEQ multiplex PCR; the TCRdb copy retains only in-frame clones and omits some. The sample contains approximately 88,000 clones, roughly 80% of which appear only once. The sample consisted of PBMCs. This sequence was found in a young man in good health and CMV-seronegative.

The CDR3 here is CASRASPDEKLFF. CDR3 bases: TGTGCCAGCAGAGCTAGCCCGGACGAAAAACTGTTTTTT. V gene TRBV2 combines with J gene TRBJ1-4; D is undetermined. Trimming took 6 bases from V and 8 from J, leaving 13 bases between them. The length of the CDR3 is 13 residues. CDR1 and CDR2 (germline): SNHLY, FYNNEI.